The 27 T cell receptor beta chains below come from one sample, sequenced in a study of blood T cell repertoires in COVID-19. Only in-frame clones appear in the TCRdb table, and some are missing; sequencing was by immunoSEQ multiplex PCR. The sample lists some 130,000 clones; around 79% were seen once. Material for sequencing was peripheral blood. The receptors shown here come from a man aged 80 or over with acute or convalescent COVID-19.

This clone came up once. This sequence joins TRBV19 and TRBJ1-1; D gene uncertain. Trimming shortened V by 3 bases and J by 1 base, and 6 bases separated the two germline ends. The CDR3 loop spans 13 amino acids. CDR1 is LNHDA and CDR2 is SQIVND in the germline V gene (reference sequence). This CDR3 reads CASSMARNTEAFF. Written as DNA, the CDR3 is TGTGCCAGTAGTATGGCACGGAACACTGAAGCTTTCTTT.

The genes are TRBV27 and TRBJ2-7, with 10 bases identical to TRBD1. The CDR3 consists of 15 residues. With 3 bases clipped from V and 4 bases from J, the junction kept 6 bases outside the gene matches. The germline CDR1 and CDR2 sequences are MNHEY and SMNVEV (reference sequence). CDR3 region: CASSFGTGVGYEQYF. The CDR3 nucleotides are TGTGCCAGCAGTTTCGGGACAGGGGTCGGGTACGAGCAGTACTTC.

The rearrangement links TRBV11-2 to TRBJ2-1, with 12 bases lining up with TRBD1. The ends lost 1 base at V and 9 bases at J; junction bases unmatched: 4. The CDR3 runs to 15 residues. Per germline, CDR1 SGHAT and CDR2 FQNNGV. CDR3 loop: CASSLGGTGGREQFF. DNA of the CDR3: TGTGCCAGCAGCTTAGGGGGGACAGGGGGCCGTGAGCAGTTCTTC.

As to this clone: Other DNA sequences in this specimen translate into the identical CDR3. The CDR3 region has the DNA TGTGCCACCAGTGATTTACCGGGACAGGGGTTCGATGAGCAGTTCTTC. It encodes CATSDLPGQGFDEQFF. V gene TRBV24-1 combines with J gene TRBJ2-1, with 10 bases aligning to TRBD1. After removal of 1 base from V and 8 bases from J, the junction contained 7 bases not matched to a gene. In germline, CDR1 is KGHDR, CDR2 SFDVKD. CDR3 length: 16 residues.

The V call is TRBV28, the J call TRBJ1-6; 7 bases match TRBD1. The CDR3 covers 15 residues. Germline V gene sequence: CDR1 MDHEN, CDR2 SYDVKM. V shed 6 bases, J shed 6 bases, and the junction held 8 bases outside the gene matches. CDR3 protein: CASRQQGPGNSPLHF. The CDR3 bases are TGTGCCAGCAGACAACAGGGGCCTGGTAATTCACCCCTCCACTTT.

Comments on this clone: The DNA is omitted, as the CDR3 cannot be located on it reliably, and the CDR3 follows TCRdb's listing. V gene TRBV28 combines with J gene TRBJ1-2; the table's TRBD1 call for D was not verified on the DNA. The CDR3 numbers 12 amino acids, ends counted. Germline-derived CDR1 and CDR2 are MDHEN and SYDVKM. CDR3 residues: CASSFAGGSITF.

CDR3 bases: TGTGCCAGCAGCCAAGACGGGGACAGGGCCCTGGGTGGCTACACCTTC. It specifies CASSQDGDRALGGYTF. The V gene is TRBV4-2, the J gene TRBJ1-2; 9 bases line up with TRBD1. The germline V gene has CDR1 LGHNA and CDR2 YNFKEQ. The CDR3 runs 16 residues. With V trimmed by 0 bases and J by 7 bases, 9 bases remained unmatched.

This sequence joins TRBV7-2 and TRBJ1-5; TRBD1 is a possible D gene (6 bases). Germline CDR1 reads SGHTA; CDR2 reads FQGNSA. There are 15 residues in the CDR3. The V end was cut by 2 bases, the J end by 8 bases, with 16 bases between. As DNA, the CDR3 is TGTGCCAGCAGCTTAAGCGCAGGGGTTTATGAGCCCCAGCATTTT. Translated: CASSLSAGVYEPQHF.

V gene TRBV2 combines with J gene TRBJ1-5; possibly TRBD1 for D (6 bases). V lost 5 bases and J 3 bases, leaving 8 bases between the germline ends. CDR3 length: 13 residues. Germline V gene lookup returns CDR1 SNHLY and CDR2 FYNNEI. The CDR3 DNA follows: TGTGCCAGCAGTAGGACAGTCAATCAGCCCCAGCATTTT. Translation: CASSRTVNQPQHF.

The V gene is TRBV9, the J gene TRBJ2-2; D perhaps matches TRBD2 (6 bases). This CDR3 has 16 residues. V gave up 0 bases and J gave up 3 bases, with 12 bases separating them. The germline CDR1 and CDR2 sequences are SGDLS and YYNGEE. The CDR3 region has the DNA TGTGCCAGCAGCGTAGGGGCGGGACGAGACACCGGGGAGCTGTTTTTT. Protein product: CASSVGAGRDTGELFF. Together with reference TRBV9 and TRBJ2-2, the CDR3 gives the full variable domain: DSGVTQTPKHLITATGQRVTLRCSPRSGDLSVYWYQQSLDQGLQFLIQYYNGEERAKGNILERFSAQQFPDLHSELNLSSLELGDSALYFCASSVGAGRDTGELFFGEGSRLTVL.

This chain joins TRBV5-1 and TRBJ2-7; 8 bases align to TRBD1. This CDR3 contains 14 residues. The V segment lost 4 bases and the J segment 4 bases; nucleotides outside the gene matches: 7. Germline values: CDR1 SGHRS, CDR2 YFSETQ. The CDR3 DNA reads TGCGCCAGCAGCATCGGACAGGGTGGATACGAGCAGTACTTC. Its translation is CASSIGQGGYEQYF.

The chain has TRBV30 and TRBJ2-5, with 8 positions matching TRBD2. V shed 5 bases and J 1 base; nucleotides not matched to a gene: 6. CDR1 is GTSNPN, CDR2 SVGIG, per germline (reference sequence). This CDR3 has 14 residues. DNA for the CDR3: TGTGCCTGGGCTAGCGGGCCTTCCCAAGAGACCCAGTACTTC. Protein sequence: CAWASGPSQETQYF.

This sequence joins TRBV3-1 (or the pseudogene TRBV3-2) and TRBJ1-1; a possible D gene is TRBD1 (5 bases). V was pared by 3 bases and J by 4 bases, with 15 bases between. The CDR3 is made up of 15 amino acids. Germline V gives CDR1 LGHDT, CDR2 YNNKEL (reference sequence). The CDR3 DNA is TGTGCCAGCAGCCACGTCGTGATGGGGGGCACTGAAGCTTTCTTT. It encodes CASSHVVMGGTEAFF.

V is TRBV7-2 and J is TRBJ1-1; D is ambiguous. This CDR3 is 13 amino acids long. V was trimmed by 5 bases and J by 2 bases, leaving 9 bases between them. The germline CDR1 and CDR2 sequences are SGHTA and FQGNSA. The CDR3 here is CASSTRHNTEAFF. For the CDR3, the DNA is TGTGCCAGCAGCACCCGACATAACACTGAAGCTTTCTTT.

A note on this clone: The same CDR3 can be traced to other DNA sequences in this sample. The chain recombines TRBV6-5 with TRBJ2-5; 9 bases are shared with TRBD2. Germline V gives CDR1 MNHEY, CDR2 SVGAGI. Trimming at V came to 2 bases and at J to 5 bases, leaving 3 bases not matched to a gene. This CDR3 region has 14 residues. CDR3 sequence (DNA): TGTGCCAGCAGTTACCGCGGGGGGGCGGAGACCCAGTACTTC. It yields the protein CASSYRGGAETQYF.

The CDR3 DNA sequence: TGTGCCAGCATGGACAGCAATCGTTATGGCTACACCTTC. It codes for CASMDSNRYGYTF. This rearrangement joins TRBV27 to TRBJ1-2; a weak D match, TRBD1 (6 bases). V lost 7 bases, J lost 5 bases, and 14 bases lay in between. The CDR3 loop spans 13 amino acids. Germline assignment: CDR1 MNHEY and CDR2 SMNVEV (reference sequence).

The chain combines TRBV12-5 with TRBJ1-3; the match to TRBD1 covers 12 bases. J was trimmed by 3 bases and V by 3 bases; bases with no gene match: 6. CDR1 and CDR2 from the germline V gene are LGHNT and FRNRAP. The CDR3 extends over 17 amino acids. CDR3 bases: TGTGCTAGTGGTTTAGGGGACAGGGGGCTGGATGGAAACACCATATATTTT. Translated, it gives CASGLGDRGLDGNTIYF. Full variable domain (rest looked up from reference TRBV12-5 and TRBJ1-3): DARVTQTPRHKVTEMGQEVTMRCQPILGHNTVFWYRQTMMQGLELLAYFRNRAPLDDSGMPKDRFSAEMPDATLATLKIQPSEPRDSAVYFCASGLGDRGLDGNTIYFGEGSWLTVV.

The chain links TRBV7-9 to TRBJ2-5; 9 positions agree with TRBD1. The J segment lost 5 bases and the V segment lost 3 bases, leaving 4 bases of the junction unmatched. The CDR3 runs 14 residues. Per germline, CDR1 SEHNR and CDR2 FQNEAQ (reference sequence). The CDR3 coding sequence is TGTGCCAGCAGCTTTACAGGGGGCGGCGAGACCCAGTACTTC. Its protein is CASSFTGGGETQYF.

The chain combines TRBV28 with TRBJ2-7; a weak D match, TRBD1 (5 bases). The CDR3 totals 14 residues. CDR1 and CDR2 from the germline V gene are MDHEN and SYDVKM. With 7 bases removed from V and 0 bases from J, the gap between germline ends came to 13 bases. The CDR3 nucleotides are TGTGCCAGCAAATCGACAGCTCTCTCCTACGAGCAGTACTTC. Amino acids: CASKSTALSYEQYF.

The gene calls are TRBV4-2 and TRBJ2-7; D possibly corresponds to TRBD1 (6 bases). Trimming removed 0 bases at V and 2 bases at J, with 17 bases between. The CDR3 has 17 amino acids. The germline CDR1 and CDR2 sequences are LGHNA and YNFKEQ. CDR3 amino acids: CASSQDFSVWGPYEQYF. The CDR3 coding sequence is TGTGCCAGCAGCCAAGATTTTTCGGTCTGGGGGCCCTACGAGCAGTACTTC.

In this sample, this clone turned up a few times. The V gene is TRBV19, the J gene TRBJ1-1; possibly TRBD1 for D (6 bases). The length of the CDR3 is 13 residues. The V gene's germline CDR1 is LNHDA and CDR2 SQIVND (reference sequence). The V and J ends lost 11 bases and 0 bases respectively, with 13 bases between them. The CDR3 is CAGSDSLNTEAFF. CDR3 sequence (DNA): TGTGCCGGATCGGACAGTCTGAACACTGAAGCTTTCTTT.

This chain links TRBV2 with TRBJ2-1; TRBD2 is a possible D gene (5 bases). With 2 bases removed from V and 0 bases from J, the gap between germline ends came to 8 bases. Germline lookup yields CDR1 SNHLY and CDR2 FYNNEI. This CDR3 comprises 15 residues. In DNA, the CDR3 is TGTGCCAGCAGTGAACAGAGGGCCTCCTACAATGAGCAGTTCTTC. Its translation is CASSEQRASYNEQFF.

The chain couples TRBV7-2 to TRBJ1-4; a possible D gene is TRBD1 (5 bases). V lost 1 base and J lost 8, with 11 bases in between. Per the germline V gene, CDR1 is SGHTA and CDR2 is FQGNSA. The length of the CDR3 is 14 residues. CDR3 loop: CASSLGRAGEKLFF. CDR3 DNA sequence: TGTGCCAGCAGCTTAGGCAGGGCAGGGGAAAAACTGTTTTTT.

The chain links TRBV28 to TRBJ1-2; 7 nucleotides line up with TRBD1. CDR1 and CDR2 (germline): MDHEN, SYDVKM. The V gene end was trimmed by 6 bases and the J gene end by 4 bases; junction bases not matched to a gene: 11. The CDR3 covers 15 residues. The CDR3 nucleotides read TGTGCCAGCAGCGCCAGACAGGGACTTGGCTATGGCTACACCTTC. This encodes CASSARQGLGYGYTF.

CDR3: CASREGWTGETQYF. In DNA form, the CDR3 reads TGTGCCAGCAGGGAGGGGTGGACAGGAGAGACCCAGTACTTC. The chain carries TRBV28 and TRBJ2-5, with a tentative D call TRBD1 (7 bases). Deletions cut 6 bases from V and 4 bases from J, with 15 bases between. Germline V gives CDR1 MDHEN, CDR2 SYDVKM. The CDR3 spans 14 residues.

The chain is built from TRBV7-8 and TRBJ2-2; 9 positions match TRBD1. The length of the CDR3 is 17 residues. CDR1 and CDR2 (germline): SGHVS, FQNEAQ. After removal of 1 base from V and 1 base from J, the junction contained 4 bases not matched to a gene. The CDR3 coding sequence is TGTGCCAGCAGCTTAGGGTCGACAGGGGGGAACACCGGGGAGCTGTTTTTT. Translating gives CASSLGSTGGNTGELFF.

The genes are TRBV10-3 and TRBJ2-7; TRBD1 matches at 7 bases. The length of the CDR3 is 14 residues. V dropped 3 bases and J dropped 6; count of bases not matched to a gene: 8. CDR1 and CDR2 from the germline V gene are ENHRY and SYGVKD. The CDR3 bases are TGTGCCATCAGTGAAAGGACAGGTCTTTTCGAGCAGTACTTC. It yields the protein CAISERTGLFEQYF.